The rows below give T cell receptor beta chains drawn from one sample of a study of CD8 T cells in ankylosing spondylitis. TCRdb re-analysed the 5' RACE reads in MiXCR, keeping a single row per CDR3 protein. The sample yields 750,000 to 850,000 distinct CDR3 sequences, 10% to 15% seen once. The material sequenced was blood, either unsorted or a sorted T cell fraction (not recorded which). These receptors all come from a male donor with ankylosing spondylitis. The CDR3 runs from the conserved cysteine through the conserved F or W. The D gene is left open where the match is weak. Clone size is shown for a subset of rows, as once, few, many or a class of expanded clone.

TRBJ2-3,few,TRBV20-1,.,TGCAGTGCTAGAGATCTTTGGGGCACAGATACGCAGTATTTT,CSARDLWGTDTQYF
TRBJ2-4,.,TRBV10-1,.,TGCGCCAGCAGTGAGTCCCCCCTCGGCATTCAGTACTTC,CASSESPLGIQYF
TRBJ2-2,.,TRBV20-1,TRBD2,TGCAGTGCTAGATCGGGGACTAGCGGGGGAGGAGGGGAGCTGTTTTTT,CSARSGTSGGGGELFF
TRBJ2-3,few,TRBV7-9,.,TGTGCCAGCAGCTTAGCCTCGGTAGATACGCAGTATTTT,CASSLASVDTQYF
TRBJ2-3,.,TRBV12-3/TRBV12-4,.,TGTGCCAGCACTCTGGGGGACCGAACTAGCACAGATACGCAGTATTTT,CASTLGDRTSTDTQYF
TRBJ1-2,once,TRBV11-1,TRBD1,TGTGCCGGCAGCCCTCGGACAGGCAGAGCTAACTATGGCTACACCTTC,CAGSPRTGRANYGYTF
TRBJ2-5,many,TRBV20-1,.,TGCAGTGCTTGTGGACAGATCGAACAAGAGACCCAGTACTTC,CSACGQIEQETQYF
TRBJ2-2,many,TRBV6-1,TRBD2,TGTGCCAGCAGACCTCTAGCGGGAGGGCAGTACACCGGGGAGCTGTTTTTT,CASRPLAGGQYTGELFF
TRBJ2-2,few,TRBV6-5,.,TGTGCCAGCAGTTACCGGGACACCAACACCGGGGAGCTGTTTTTT,CASSYRDTNTGELFF
TRBJ2-5,.,TRBV20-1,TRBD1,TGCAGCCCCAAAGACCAGGGGGCATTGGGGACCCAGTACTTC,CSPKDQGALGTQYF
TRBJ1-5,few,TRBV6-2/TRBV6-3,.,TGTGCCAGCAGTAATAGACAGACCAATCAGCCCCAGCATTTT,CASSNRQTNQPQHF
TRBJ2-7,few,TRBV7-2,TRBD1,TGTGCCAGCAGACCCCGTGGACAGGGGTACCACGAGCAGTACTTC,CASRPRGQGYHEQYF
TRBJ1-2,few,TRBV7-2,.,TGTGCCAGCAGCCCAGGGGCGAACTTCTATGGCTACACCTTC,CASSPGANFYGYTF
TRBJ1-2,.,TRBV6-1,.,TGTGCCAGCAGTGTTGTCTTCGCGGGCTACACCTTC,CASSVVFAGYTF
TRBJ2-2,.,TRBV29-1,.,TGCAGCGTTGGGGTGGGGGCCACCGGGGAGCTGTTTTTT,CSVGVGATGELFF
TRBJ2-1,few,TRBV5-1,.,TGCGCCAGCAGCTCCAATAACAGGGTTGAGCAGTTCTTC,CASSSNNRVEQFF
TRBJ1-1,many,TRBV29-1,.,TGCAGCGTTGAAGTTGGACGGAGAGCTTTCTTT,CSVEVGRRAFF
TRBJ2-7,few,TRBV11-2,.,TGTGCCAGCAGCTTCAGGAGCGGAGCCAACCCCTACGAGCAGTACTTC,CASSFRSGANPYEQYF
TRBJ2-5,.,TRBV24-1,.,TGTGCCACCAGTGATCCAGGGACCCAAGAGACCCAGTACTTC,CATSDPGTQETQYF
TRBJ2-7,.,TRBV6-1,.,TGTGCCAGCTCCAAGCCAGGGCTGAACGAGCAGTACTTC,CASSKPGLNEQYF
TRBJ2-7,many,TRBV6-5,.,TGTGCCAGCAGTTACTCGAATCAGCAGTACTTC,CASSYSNQQYF
TRBJ1-2,few,TRBV7-2,.,TGTGCCAGCAGCTTAGCGTTGTACGGAGTTTATGGCTACACCTTC,CASSLALYGVYGYTF
TRBJ1-5,.,TRBV20-1,.,TGCAGTGCTAGTTGGACACCTAGCAATCAGCCCCAGCATTTT,CSASWTPSNQPQHF
TRBJ2-3,.,TRBV2,.,TGTGCCAGCAGTGAAAATACGGGGTCTGCGCAGTATTTT,CASSENTGSAQYF
TRBJ2-4,.,TRBV12-3/TRBV12-4,.,TGTGCCAGCAGTTTAGGTCCGGGGTTTGCCAAAAACATTCAGTACTTC,CASSLGPGFAKNIQYF
TRBJ1-1,few,TRBV5-5,.,TGTGCCAGCACCCCGACAGTTAACACTGAAGCTTTCTTT,CASTPTVNTEAFF
TRBJ2-3,once,TRBV10-3,TRBD2,TGTGCCATCACTCCTAGCGGGACAGATACGCAGTATTTT,CAITPSGTDTQYF
TRBJ1-2,few,TRBV5-1,.,TGCGCCAGCAGCTCAACAGCAGGGGCCTATGGCTACACCTTC,CASSSTAGAYGYTF
TRBJ2-5,.,TRBV10-3,.,TGTGCCATCAGTGAGTCAAGTTATGCCCCCCAAGAGACCCAGTACTTC,CAISESSYAPQETQYF
TRBJ1-3,few,TRBV5-1,.,TGCGCCAGCAGCCCGGACAGTTTTTCGGGAAACACCATATATTTT,CASSPDSFSGNTIYF
TRBJ2-5,many,TRBV20-1,.,TGCAGTGCTAGAACCAGTCAAGAGACCCAGTACTTC,CSARTSQETQYF
TRBJ2-7,few,TRBV4-3,.,TGCGCCAGCAGCCAAGATTCCAGAACAGGGACCGTCGCCTACGAGCAGTACTTC,CASSQDSRTGTVAYEQYF